The 26 T cell receptor beta chains given below trace back to one sample, sequenced in a study of blood T cell repertoires in COVID-19. Clones were sequenced by immunoSEQ multiplex PCR, and TCRdb holds only the in-frame ones, with some missing. Here the sample spans some 300,000 clones, approximately 80% being singletons. The sample taken for sequencing was peripheral blood. The receptor source for this set is a woman aged 45-65 years with active or convalescent COVID-19.

V is TRBV2 and J is TRBJ2-5, with D uncertain. V was clipped by 8 bases and J by 5 bases, with 12 bases between them. In germline, CDR1 is SNHLY, CDR2 FYNNEI. The CDR3 extends over 12 amino acids. The DNA for the CDR3 is TGTGCCAGCCGTTCCCTTGTGGAGACCCAGTACTTC. It encodes CASRSLVETQYF.

This clone was observed once. This chain joins TRBV7-9 and TRBJ1-1; 7 bases are shared with TRBD1. Germline loops: CDR1 SEHNR, CDR2 FQNEAQ (reference sequence). With V trimmed by 1 base and J by 6 bases, 8 bases remained unmatched. The CDR3 sequence is 15 residues long. The CDR3 DNA is TGTGCCAGCAGCTTAGTGCAGGGGGTCAGAGCTGAAGCTTTCTTT. This codes for CASSLVQGVRAEAFF.

The chain is built from TRBV6-2 or TRBV6-3 and TRBJ2-3; TRBD2 matches 8 bases. Germline V gene sequence: CDR1 MNHEY, CDR2 SVGEGT. The CDR3 extends over 18 amino acids. J was trimmed by 2 bases and V by 0 bases; bases with no gene match: 10. CDR3 nucleotide sequence: TGTGCCAGCAGTTACTCGATCGGTCTAGCGGGCGCCACAGATACGCAGTATTTT. The encoded protein is CASSYSIGLAGATDTQYF.

A note on this clone: The sample holds other DNA sequences that translate to the same CDR3. The genes are TRBV12-3 or TRBV12-4 and TRBJ2-7; D is unresolved. V dropped 3 bases and J dropped 3 bases, with 6 bases sitting between them. This CDR3 has 12 amino acids. CDR3 bases: TGTGCCAGCAGTTTTGGCTTCTACGAGCAGTACTTC. This encodes CASSFGFYEQYF.

With respect to this clone: The same CDR3 can be traced to other DNA sequences in this sample. The genes are TRBV28 and TRBJ1-2; perhaps TRBD1 as D (6 bases). This CDR3 is built from 12 residues. Looked up from germline, CDR1 is MDHEN and CDR2 is SYDVKM. With 6 bases removed from V and 4 bases from J, the gap between germline ends came to 9 bases. The CDR3 DNA follows: TGTGCCAGCAGCCGAGGGGGCTATGGCTACACCTTC. Its protein product is CASSRGGYGYTF.

The chain joins TRBV5-1 to TRBJ1-2; D remains ambiguous. The V gene's germline CDR1 is SGHRS and CDR2 YFSETQ. This CDR3 has 15 residues. Trimming took 4 bases from V and 2 from J, leaving 15 bases between them. The DNA for the CDR3 is TGCGCCAGCAGCCCCGAGGGCACCTTCAACTATGGCTACACCTTC. Its translation: CASSPEGTFNYGYTF.

The V gene is TRBV6-5, the J gene TRBJ1-2; no clear D gene. Trimming left V 6 bases short and J 8 bases short, with 10 bases between. CDR1 and CDR2 from the germline V gene are MNHEY and SVGAGI. The CDR3 runs to 11 residues. The CDR3 sequence: CASRSTMGYTF. CDR3 nucleotides: TGTGCCAGCAGGTCGACTATGGGCTACACCTTC.

V is TRBV5-1 and J is TRBJ1-1; 8 nucleotides line up with TRBD1. The CDR3 contains 15 residues. J lost 4 bases, V lost 4 bases, and 9 bases had no gene match. Looked up from germline, CDR1 is SGHRS and CDR2 is YFSETQ. The CDR3 protein is CASSLMTGEATEAFF. CDR3 nucleotide sequence: TGCGCCAGCAGCCTGATGACAGGGGAGGCCACTGAAGCTTTCTTT.

The chain employs TRBV10-3 and TRBJ1-2; tentative D call: TRBD1 (6 bases). CDR1 and CDR2 from the germline V gene are ENHRY and SYGVKD. The CDR3 is made up of 15 amino acids. Trimming stripped 3 bases from V and 1 base from J, with 12 bases between. The CDR3 DNA reads as TGTGCCATCAGTGATCCGTCAGGGGATAACTATGGCTACACCTTC. This encodes CAISDPSGDNYGYTF.

The CDR3 sequence: CATSSLGGLETQYF. The CDR3 region has the DNA TGTGCCACCAGCAGCCTGGGGGGGCTAGAAACCCAGTACTTC. The V call is TRBV15, the J call TRBJ2-5; tentative D call: TRBD2 (7 bases). The V and J ends lost 3 bases and 8 bases respectively, with 16 bases between them. CDR1 LNHNV and CDR2 YYDKDF come from the germline V gene (reference sequence). CDR3 size: 14 residues.

The rearrangement joins TRBV27 to TRBJ1-5, with D possibly TRBD1 on 5 matching bases. This CDR3 region has 16 residues. Germline V gene lookup returns CDR1 MNHEY and CDR2 SMNVEV (reference sequence). The ends were cut back, 6 bases at V and 1 base at J, with 16 bases in the middle. The CDR3 spells CASRPEVQGSNQPQHF. CDR3 bases: TGTGCCAGCAGACCCGAGGTGCAGGGCAGCAATCAGCCCCAGCATTTT.

The rearrangement links TRBV11-3 to TRBJ2-7, with 8 bases matching TRBD1. CDR3 size: 15 residues. Trimming took 5 bases from V and 0 from J; bases not matched to a gene: 6. Germline-derived CDR1 and CDR2 are SGHNT and YENEEA. The CDR3 nucleotides are TGTGCCAGCAGCCCAGGGGGCCTCAGCTCCTACGAGCAGTACTTC. Translation gives CASSPGGLSSYEQYF.

This clone was seen only once. The chain couples TRBV28 to TRBJ2-7; perhaps TRBD1 as D (6 bases). The ends were cut back, 4 bases at V and 8 bases at J, with 9 bases in the middle. Germline V gives CDR1 MDHEN, CDR2 SYDVKM. CDR3 size: 11 residues. CDR3 amino acids: CASSSDRQQYF. The CDR3 bases are TGTGCCAGCAGTTCCGACAGGCAGCAGTACTTC.

The V call is TRBV5-1, the J call TRBJ2-5, with TRBD1 as a possible D gene (6 bases). The V end was cut by 4 bases, the J end by 4 bases, with 17 bases between. Germline V gene lookup returns CDR1 SGHRS and CDR2 YFSETQ. CDR3 length equals 15 residues. CDR3 DNA: TGCGCCAGCAGCCGAAGCTCGGACAGAACAGAGACCCAGTACTTC. As protein: CASSRSSDRTETQYF.

The chain recombines TRBV5-1 with TRBJ2-3; TRBD1 matches at 8 bases. Trimming at V came to 4 bases and at J to 2 bases, leaving 6 bases not matched to a gene. The CDR3 loop spans 15 amino acids. From germline, CDR1 is SGHRS and CDR2 YFSETQ. CDR3 loop: CASSAGTGNTDTQYF. The CDR3 DNA is TGCGCCAGCAGCGCCGGGACAGGCAACACAGATACGCAGTATTTT.

This rearrangement joins TRBV28 to TRBJ2-7, with D hard to call. V was cut by 3 bases and J by 2 bases, with 14 bases left in between. The germline V gene has CDR1 MDHEN and CDR2 SYDVKM. CDR3 length: 15 residues. The CDR3 region has the DNA TGTGCCAGCAGTTTCGCGTCAGCCCGGGCCTACGAGCAGTACTTC. Its protein is CASSFASARAYEQYF.

The chain uses TRBV12-5 and TRBJ2-6; weak D call: TRBD1 (8 bases). CDR3 length: 17 residues. CDR1 and CDR2 (germline): LGHNT, FRNRAP. Trimming took off 3 bases at V and 2 bases at J, with 14 bases between the two ends. In nucleotides, the CDR3 is TGTGCTAGTGGTTTAGACAGGGGAGGGACTGGGGCCAACGTCCTGACTTTC. Protein product: CASGLDRGGTGANVLTF.

The genes are TRBV6-5 and TRBJ1-2; tentatively, D is TRBD1 (6 bases). The V end lost 0 bases, the J end lost 5 bases, and 13 bases lay between the germline ends. CDR3 length: 15 residues. Per germline, CDR1 MNHEY and CDR2 SVGAGI. The CDR3 nucleotides are TGTGCCAGCAGTTACTCGGGAGGGGGAAGGTATGGCTACACCTTC. Its translation: CASSYSGGGRYGYTF.

The rearrangement joins TRBV23-1 to TRBJ1-5, with 8 bases fitting TRBD1. TRBV23-1 is noted as an ORF with a role that remains uncertain. The V and J ends lost 4 bases and 5 bases, in that order; junction bases with no gene match: 10. This CDR3 is 16 amino acids long. The DNA for the CDR3 is TGCGCCAGCAGTCGACCGAGGACAGGGAGCTATCAGCCCCAGCATTTT. It translates to CASSRPRTGSYQPQHF.

The gene calls are TRBV4-1 and TRBJ2-1, with 14 bases lining up with TRBD2. CDR1 and CDR2 (germline): MGHRA, YSYEKL. The CDR3 sequence is 19 residues long. With 0 bases clipped from V and 0 bases from J, the junction kept 4 bases outside the gene matches. The CDR3 nucleotides are TGCGCCAGCAGCCAAGAGACTAGCGGGAGGGTTAGCTCCTACAATGAGCAGTTCTTC. Translating it yields CASSQETSGRVSSYNEQFF.

The chain couples TRBV21-1 to TRBJ2-3; the listed D gene, TRBD1, was not tested against the DNA. TRBV21-1 is described as a pseudogene. The CDR3 contains 15 residues. The CDR3 here is CASSSRDRVTDTQYF. The CDR3 coding sequence is TGTGCCAGCAGCTCCCGGGACAGGGTCACAGATACGCAGTATTTT.

The chain links TRBV5-4 to TRBJ1-1, with D possibly matching TRBD1 (5 bases). Per the germline V gene, CDR1 is SGHNT and CDR2 is YYREEE (reference sequence). V dropped 7 bases and J dropped 3 bases, with 13 bases sitting between them. The CDR3 is 13 amino acids. The CDR3 bases are TGTGCCAGCGCTAAGACAGTTGACACTGAAGCTTTCTTT. Encoded protein: CASAKTVDTEAFF.

This chain links TRBV7-8 with TRBJ2-1; TRBD2 matches 13 bases. J was trimmed by 9 bases and V by 1 base; bases with no gene match: 0. This CDR3 contains 14 residues. Germline V gene lookup returns CDR1 SGHVS and CDR2 FQNEAQ. CDR3 nucleotides: TGTGCCAGCAGCTTAGGACTAGCGGGGGGTGAGCAGTTCTTC. As protein: CASSLGLAGGEQFF. The full variable domain, with the rest looked up from reference TRBV7-8 and TRBJ2-1, is GAGVSQSPRYKVAKRGQDVALRCDPISGHVSLFWYQQALGQGPEFLTYFQNEAQLDKSGLPSDRFFAERPEGSVSTLKIQRTQQEDSAVYLCASSLGLAGGEQFFGPGTRLTVL.

The chain has TRBV5-1 and TRBJ2-2; 9 bases are shared with TRBD2. Per germline, CDR1 SGHRS and CDR2 YFSETQ. The V and J ends lost 4 bases and 5 bases, in that order; junction bases with no gene match: 12. CDR3 size: 17 residues. Written as DNA, the CDR3 is TGCGCCAGCAGCCTTAATAGCGGGAGAGTTAGGACCGGGGAGCTGTTTTTT. Encoded protein: CASSLNSGRVRTGELFF.

This chain connects TRBV7-9 to TRBJ2-1; 12 bases fit TRBD2. With 4 bases clipped from V and 8 bases from J, the junction kept 9 bases outside the gene matches. The V gene's germline CDR1 is SEHNR and CDR2 FQNEAQ (reference sequence). The CDR3 covers 16 residues. CDR3 nucleotide sequence: TGTGCCAGCAGCTCAATCCTAGCGGGAGGGTGGTATGAGCAGTTCTTC. Translation gives CASSSILAGGWYEQFF.

This chain joins TRBV5-4 and TRBJ2-3; D gene unclear. Per germline, CDR1 SGHNT and CDR2 YYREEE (reference sequence). CDR3 length equals 16 residues. V was cut by 4 bases and J by 2 bases, with 17 bases left in between. In nucleotides, the CDR3 is TGTGCCAGCAGCCTTTCGGCAGGCCTCTACACAGATACGCAGTATTTT. Amino acids: CASSLSAGLYTDTQYF.